Included here is one T cell receptor (beta chain) sequence, with context. The data stem from a study of blood T cell repertoires in COVID-19. V was pared by 7 bases and J by 0 bases, with 5 bases of the junction left unmatched. The CDR3 has 14 amino acids. Germline V CDR1 and CDR2: MNHEY, SVGAGI. Enrolled through a virtual design, the participants were between about 18 and 100 years of age and came from around 25 US areas. Clones were read by immunoSEQ multiplex PCR, and TCRdb kept only the in-frame ones, dropping some. The table includes some 410,000 clones, more than 75% detected once. The sequence came from a woman in her twenties or thirties with acute COVID-19. The genes are TRBV6-5 and TRBJ1-1; 7 bases line up with TRBD1. Sequencing used PBMCs or T cells enriched from blood (not recorded which). CDR3 nucleotide sequence: TGTGCCAGCACTGGGGACAGCATGAACACTGAAGCTTTCTTT. This translates into CASTGDSMNTEAFF.